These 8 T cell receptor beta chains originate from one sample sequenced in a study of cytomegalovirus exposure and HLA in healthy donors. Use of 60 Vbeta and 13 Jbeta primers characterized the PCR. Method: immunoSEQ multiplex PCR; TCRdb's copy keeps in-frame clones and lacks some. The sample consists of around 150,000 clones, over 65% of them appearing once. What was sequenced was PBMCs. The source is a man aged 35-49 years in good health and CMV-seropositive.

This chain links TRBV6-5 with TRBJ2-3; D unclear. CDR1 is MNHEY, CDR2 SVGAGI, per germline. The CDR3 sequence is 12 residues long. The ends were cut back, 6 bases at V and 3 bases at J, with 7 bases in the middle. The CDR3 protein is CASRASTDTQYF. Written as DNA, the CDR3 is TGTGCCAGCAGGGCTTCTACAGATACGCAGTATTTT.

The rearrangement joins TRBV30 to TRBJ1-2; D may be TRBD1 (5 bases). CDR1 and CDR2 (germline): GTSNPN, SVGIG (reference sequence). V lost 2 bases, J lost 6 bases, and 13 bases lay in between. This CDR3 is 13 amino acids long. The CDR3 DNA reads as TGTGCCTGGAGTCCACTGGGGCAGAATGGCTACACCTTC. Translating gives CAWSPLGQNGYTF.

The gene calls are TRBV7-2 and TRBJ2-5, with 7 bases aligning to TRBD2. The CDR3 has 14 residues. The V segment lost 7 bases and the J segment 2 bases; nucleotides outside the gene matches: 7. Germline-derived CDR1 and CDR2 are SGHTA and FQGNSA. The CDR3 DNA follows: TGTGCCAGCACCCCAGCGGGGATACAAGAGACCCAGTACTTC. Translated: CASTPAGIQETQYF.

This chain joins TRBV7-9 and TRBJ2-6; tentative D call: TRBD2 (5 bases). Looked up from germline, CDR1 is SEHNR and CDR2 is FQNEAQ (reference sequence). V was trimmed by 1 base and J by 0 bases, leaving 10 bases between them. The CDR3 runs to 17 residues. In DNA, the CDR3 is TGTGCCAGCAGCTTAGGACCACGGGACTCTGGGGCCAACGTCCTGACTTTC. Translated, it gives CASSLGPRDSGANVLTF.

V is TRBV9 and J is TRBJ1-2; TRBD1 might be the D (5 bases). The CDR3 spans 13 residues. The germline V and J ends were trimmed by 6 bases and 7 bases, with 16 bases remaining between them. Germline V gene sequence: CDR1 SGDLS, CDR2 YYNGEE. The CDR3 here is CASNATGMAGYTF. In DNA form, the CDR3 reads TGTGCCAGCAACGCTACAGGAATGGCTGGCTACACCTTC.

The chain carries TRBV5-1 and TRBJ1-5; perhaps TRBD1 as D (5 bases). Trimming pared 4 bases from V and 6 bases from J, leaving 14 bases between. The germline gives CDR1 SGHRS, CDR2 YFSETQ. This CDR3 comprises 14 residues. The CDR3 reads CASSPNRKGQPQHF. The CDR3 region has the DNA TGCGCCAGCAGCCCCAACAGGAAGGGTCAGCCCCAGCATTTT.

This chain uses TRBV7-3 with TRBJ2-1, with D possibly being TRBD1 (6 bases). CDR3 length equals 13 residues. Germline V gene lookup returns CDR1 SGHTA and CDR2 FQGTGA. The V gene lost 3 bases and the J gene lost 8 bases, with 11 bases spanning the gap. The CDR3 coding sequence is TGTGCCAGCAGCTTTACAGGGAGAGATGAGCAGTTCTTC. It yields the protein CASSFTGRDEQFF.

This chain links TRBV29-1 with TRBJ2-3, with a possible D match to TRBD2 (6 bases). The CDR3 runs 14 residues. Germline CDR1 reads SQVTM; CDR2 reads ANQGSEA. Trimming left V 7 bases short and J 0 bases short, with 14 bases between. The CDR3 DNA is TGCAGCGCCCGGAGCGGGTTGAGCACAGATACGCAGTATTTT. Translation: CSARSGLSTDTQYF.